What follows are 11 T cell receptor beta chains derived from one specimen sequenced in a study of T-cell memory formation after mild COVID-19. TCRdb re-called the 5' RACE reads with MiXCR, one entry per CDR3 protein. Of around 300,000 distinct CDR3 sequences listed, roughly 13% were seen once; the top ten hold 20% to 25%. The sequencing sample was made of PBMCs or a T cell subset sorted from them (not recorded which). The receptor set was obtained from a young man who had mild COVID-19 (a few samples of this study predate the infection). Cell type and time point are not known.

This clonotype appeared a few times. The chain is built from TRBV7-2 and TRBJ2-3, with 7 bases fitting TRBD2. The CDR3 has 13 residues. Trimming cost V 5 bases and J 6 bases; bases outside gene matches: 5. Germline V gene lookup returns CDR1 SGHTA and CDR2 FQGNSA. CDR3: CASSRRGSDTQYF. For the CDR3, the DNA is TGTGCCAGCAGCCGGCGGGGGTCTGATACGCAGTATTTT.

In its sample, this clonotype was seen a few times. The rearrangement joins TRBV6-1 to TRBJ2-3; 9 positions agree with TRBD1. Germline V gives CDR1 MNHNS, CDR2 SASEGT. CDR3 length: 16 residues. Unmatched junction bases numbered 8, after V lost 3 bases and J lost 4 bases. The chain's CDR3 is CASSDPGQGSADTQYF. The CDR3 coding sequence is TGTGCCAGCAGTGACCCAGGACAGGGGAGTGCAGATACGCAGTATTTT.

The sample holds many counts of this clonotype. The genes are TRBV12-3 or TRBV12-4 and TRBJ1-2; D is unclear. The V gene lost 5 bases and the J gene lost 1 base, with 8 bases spanning the gap. The CDR3 contains 13 residues. The CDR3 DNA is TGTGCCAGCAGTCAGACACTTAACTATGGCTACACCTTC. Amino acid sequence: CASSQTLNYGYTF.

This clonotype was seen ten or more times. The V and J genes are TRBV12-3 or TRBV12-4 and TRBJ2-7, with TRBD1 matching 7 bases. This CDR3 spans 13 amino acids. Unmatched junction bases numbered 3, after V lost 5 bases and J lost 2 bases. CDR3 DNA sequence: TGTGCCAGCAGTCCGACAGGGACCTACGAGCAGTACTTC. It codes for CASSPTGTYEQYF.

This clonotype was seen many times. The chain uses TRBV9 and TRBJ1-1; 7 bases fit TRBD1. Unmatched junction bases numbered 2, after V lost 0 bases and J lost 0 bases. CDR3 length: 15 amino acids. The germline gives CDR1 SGDLS, CDR2 YYNGEE. The CDR3 coding sequence is TGTGCCAGCAGCGTAGGGGACAGAATGAACACTGAAGCTTTCTTT. Encoded protein: CASSVGDRMNTEAFF.

This clonotype was counted only a few times. The chain uses TRBV20-1 and TRBJ2-5; D is unclear. With 6 bases removed from V and 5 bases from J, the gap between germline ends came to 7 bases. Germline CDR1 is DFQATT and CDR2 is SNEGSKA (reference sequence). The CDR3 has 10 amino acids. Written as DNA, the CDR3 is TGCAGTGCGTGGCGGGAGACCCAGTACTTC. It specifies CSAWRETQYF.

This clonotype was seen repeatedly, ten times or more. The DNA for the CDR3 is TGTGCCAGCAGCAACAAACTGCGGGAGACCCAGTACTTC. Its translation is CASSNKLRETQYF. The rearrangement joins TRBV7-3 to TRBJ2-5, with unresolved D. The CDR3 covers 13 residues. V shed 5 bases and J shed 5 bases, with 12 bases lying between them. Germline V gives CDR1 SGHTA, CDR2 FQGTGA.

This clonotype was detected a few times. The chain is built from TRBV6-8 and TRBJ2-3, with 13 bases matching TRBD2. V was pared by 5 bases and J by 2 bases, with 7 bases of the junction left unmatched. The CDR3 spans 17 residues. CDR1 MNHGY and CDR2 SAAAGT come from the germline V gene. The CDR3 DNA reads as TGTGCCAGCAGTGGACTAGCGGGGGCCATTCACACAGATACGCAGTATTTT. Its translation: CASSGLAGAIHTDTQYF.

In this sample, this clonotype turned up a few times. The gene calls are TRBV4-1 and TRBJ1-1; tentative D call: TRBD1 (6 bases). The CDR3 runs to 14 residues. The germline CDR1 and CDR2 sequences are MGHRA and YSYEKL. This chain's CDR3 is CATKVRGANTEAFF. CDR3 DNA: TGCGCTACCAAGGTGCGGGGGGCGAACACTGAAGCTTTCTTT.

V usage is TRBV6-5 and J usage is TRBJ2-3; D may be TRBD2 (6 bases). V dropped 0 bases and J dropped 8 bases, with 24 bases sitting between them. CDR3 length equals 18 residues. The germline V gene has CDR1 MNHEY and CDR2 SVGAGI. CDR3 sequence: CASSYSIPGSPISGTQYF. The CDR3 region has the DNA TGTGCCAGCAGTTACTCGATCCCAGGATCCCCTATTAGCGGTACGCAGTATTTT.

This clonotype was detected only a few times. J is TRBJ2-1 and V is TRBV7-6, with 8 positions matching TRBD1. The CDR3 is made up of 15 amino acids. With 5 bases clipped from V and 10 bases from J, the junction kept 13 bases outside the gene matches. The germline V gene encodes CDR1 SGHVS and CDR2 FNYEAQ. CDR3 region: CASSETGGQSREQFF. As DNA, the CDR3 is TGTGCCAGCAGCGAAACAGGGGGACAATCCCGCGAGCAGTTCTTC.